One and the same sample provided the 2 T cell receptor beta chains below, sequenced in a study of shared clonotypes between healthy human individuals. Sequenced by immunoSEQ multiplex PCR; TCRdb stores in-frame clones only, minus some. Altogether just over 2,000,000 clones are present, 85% to 95% being singletons, with the ten largest covering more than 0.1%. The sample comprised naive CD4+ T cells sorted from blood. Noted subset: CD45RA+ positively selected. The receptors here all came from a man aged 18 to 35 in good health.

This chain joins TRBV27 and TRBJ2-7; D not resolved. V shed 0 bases and J shed 1 base, with 13 bases lying between them. The length of the CDR3 is 16 residues. Germline assignment: CDR1 MNHEY and CDR2 SMNVEV (reference sequence). CDR3 residues: CASSLSKKGTSYEQYF. As DNA, the CDR3 is TGTGCCAGCAGTTTATCGAAGAAGGGTACATCCTACGAGCAGTACTTC.

This rearrangement joins TRBV14 to TRBJ1-1; D unresolved. V dropped 4 bases and J dropped 5 bases, with 11 bases sitting between them. Germline V gene sequence: CDR1 SGHDN, CDR2 FVKESK. This CDR3 spans 13 amino acids. CDR3 sequence (DNA): TGTGCCAGCAGCCTTCGGTGGTTAACTGAAGCTTTCTTT. Protein sequence: CASSLRWLTEAFF.